Below are 18 T cell receptor beta chains sequenced from a single sample in a study of cytomegalovirus exposure and HLA in healthy donors. TCRdb's copy holds only in-frame clones and misses some; the assay was immunoSEQ multiplex PCR. The profile shows 250,000 to 400,000 clones, about 90% of them singletons. Sequencing was done on a sample of PBMCs. The receptors derive from a young woman in good health and CMV-seropositive.

The chain couples TRBV19 to TRBJ1-2; a weak D match, TRBD1 (5 bases). The CDR3 has 14 amino acids. V was cut by 5 bases and J by 8 bases, with 18 bases left in between. Germline loops: CDR1 LNHDA, CDR2 SQIVND (reference sequence). The CDR3 DNA reads TGTGCCAGTAGTGAAGGGACTGCCCCCTCCGGCTACACCTTC. It is translated as CASSEGTAPSGYTF.

Turning to this clone: This CDR3 is also generated by other DNA sequences in the sample. The chain joins TRBV30 to TRBJ1-5; D gene unclear. CDR3 length: 13 amino acids. Deletions cut 2 bases from V and 5 bases from J, with 10 bases between. Germline CDR1 GTSNPN, CDR2 SVGIG (reference sequence). CDR3 nucleotides: TGTGCCTGGAGTTCACGGGTGGATCAGCCCCAGCATTTT. It yields the protein CAWSSRVDQPQHF.

In this sample, this clone turned up a few times. The chain employs TRBV29-1 and TRBJ1-5; D not certain. The CDR3 has 13 amino acids. Germline CDR1 reads SQVTM; CDR2 reads ANQGSEA. Trimming removed 2 bases at V and 3 bases at J, with 8 bases between. CDR3 loop: CSVESGFNQPQHF. CDR3 bases: TGCAGCGTTGAATCCGGGTTCAATCAGCCCCAGCATTTT.

The chain couples TRBV6-6 to TRBJ2-7; 9 nucleotides line up with TRBD1. The V and J ends lost 5 bases and 6 bases, in that order; junction bases with no gene match: 11. The length of the CDR3 is 15 residues. The V gene's germline CDR1 is MNHNY and CDR2 SVGAGI (reference sequence). The CDR3 region has the DNA TGTGCCAGCAGTGTCCCTGGGACAGGGTTTCCCGAGCAGTACTTC. This sequence encodes CASSVPGTGFPEQYF.

The chain has TRBV6-5 and TRBJ2-3; TRBD1 agrees at 7 bases. Germline assignment: CDR1 MNHEY and CDR2 SVGAGI. This CDR3 spans 15 amino acids. J gave up 0 bases and V 2 bases, and 2 bases lay outside the gene matches. The CDR3 reads CASSYGTVSTDTQYF. CDR3 in DNA: TGTGCCAGCAGTTACGGGACAGTTAGCACAGATACGCAGTATTTT.

This chain links TRBV7-2 with TRBJ1-5, with D perhaps TRBD1 (6 bases). This CDR3 spans 15 amino acids. V dropped 8 bases and J dropped 4 bases, with 18 bases sitting between them. CDR1 SGHTA and CDR2 FQGNSA come from the germline V gene. CDR3 nucleotide sequence: TGTGCCAGCGGTCTTGGGGCAGGGGTGAATCAGCCCCAGCATTTT. This encodes CASGLGAGVNQPQHF.

The J gene is TRBJ2-5, the V gene TRBV7-2; weak D call: TRBD2 (5 bases). This CDR3 has 15 amino acids. Trimming took off 2 bases at V and 5 bases at J, with 15 bases between the two ends. Looked up from germline, CDR1 is SGHTA and CDR2 is FQGNSA. Here the CDR3 reads CASSLSASRLETQYF. The CDR3 bases are TGTGCCAGCAGCTTATCCGCTAGCCGGTTGGAGACCCAGTACTTC.

The chain has TRBV30 and TRBJ1-5; 7 positions match TRBD1. Per the germline V gene, CDR1 is GTSNPN and CDR2 is SVGIG (reference sequence). After removal of 7 bases from V and 1 base from J, the junction contained 7 bases not matched to a gene. The CDR3 runs 14 residues. The CDR3 is CAFATGKSNQPQHF. CDR3 nucleotide sequence: TGTGCCTTCGCGACAGGGAAGAGCAATCAGCCCCAGCATTTT.

V is TRBV6-5 and J is TRBJ2-3, with D perhaps TRBD2 (5 bases). V lost 5 bases, J lost 3 bases, and 15 bases lay in between. This CDR3 is 15 amino acids long. Germline lookup yields CDR1 MNHEY and CDR2 SVGAGI. Here the CDR3 DNA reads TGTGCCAGCAGTCGCCCCAGGAGCGGTACAGATACGCAGTATTTT. It encodes CASSRPRSGTDTQYF.

The rearrangement joins TRBV5-6 to TRBJ1-2; tentatively, D is TRBD1 (5 bases). In germline, CDR1 is SGHDT, CDR2 YYEEEE. The CDR3 runs 13 residues. V lost 0 bases and J 8 bases, leaving 11 bases between the germline ends. CDR3 bases: TGTGCCAGCAGCTTGGGGACACCCGTGGGCTACACCTTC. Its protein is CASSLGTPVGYTF.

The chain employs TRBV14 and TRBJ2-2; 12 bases agree with TRBD2. The J segment lost 10 bases and the V segment lost 1 base, leaving 7 bases of the junction unmatched. This CDR3 is 16 amino acids long. Germline V gene lookup returns CDR1 SGHDN and CDR2 FVKESK. CDR3 bases: TGTGCCAGCAGCCAAGTTCTAGCGGGAGGGCTGGAGGAGCTGTTTTTT. As protein: CASSQVLAGGLEELFF. The whole variable domain, remainder taken from reference TRBV14 and TRBJ2-2, is EAGVTQFPSHSVIEKGQTVTLRCDPISGHDNLYWYRRVMGKEIKFLLHFVKESKQDESGMPNNRFLAERTGGTYSTLKVQPAELEDSGVYFCASSQVLAGGLEELFFGEGSRLTVL.

This clone was counted a few times. The V call is TRBV5-6, the J call TRBJ2-7, with a weak D call TRBD2 (6 bases). Germline CDR1 is SGHDT and CDR2 is YYEEEE. V lost 3 bases and J 3 bases, leaving 10 bases between the germline ends. The CDR3 contains 13 residues. The CDR3 loop is CASSYRGIYEQYF. Written as DNA, the CDR3 is TGTGCCAGCAGCTATCGGGGGATCTACGAGCAGTACTTC.

The J gene is TRBJ2-1, the V gene TRBV28; TRBD1 or TRBD2 may be the D gene (5 bases each). V was trimmed by 7 bases and J by 0 bases, leaving 16 bases between them. The CDR3 has 16 amino acids. CDR1 and CDR2 (germline): MDHEN, SYDVKM. CDR3 nucleotide sequence: TGTGCCAGCATTGATGGGGGTAGGAGCTCCTACAATGAGCAGTTCTTC. It codes for CASIDGGRSSYNEQFF. The whole variable domain, filled in from reference TRBV28 and TRBJ2-1, reads DVKVTQSSRYLVKRTGEKVFLECVQDMDHENMFWYRQDPGLGLRLIYFSYDVKMKEKGDIPEGYSVSREKKERFSLILESASTNQTSMYLCASIDGGRSSYNEQFFGPGTRLTVL.

The chain recombines TRBV27 with TRBJ1-6; D perhaps matches TRBD1 (5 bases). Germline V gives CDR1 MNHEY, CDR2 SMNVEV (reference sequence). Trimming removed 3 bases at V and 14 bases at J, with 14 bases between. The CDR3 loop spans 13 amino acids. The CDR3 is CASSFRQSLSLHF. The CDR3, as DNA: TGTGCCAGCAGTTTTCGACAGTCCCTATCCCTCCACTTT.

This chain links TRBV9 with TRBJ2-7; 11 bases match TRBD1. J was trimmed by 5 bases and V by 2 bases; bases with no gene match: 9. Per the germline V gene, CDR1 is SGDLS and CDR2 is YYNGEE. This CDR3 is built from 16 residues. CDR3 sequence reads: CASSVPWDRGKHEQYF. The DNA for the CDR3 is TGTGCCAGCAGCGTCCCCTGGGACAGGGGGAAGCACGAGCAGTACTTC.

V gene TRBV6-5 combines with J gene TRBJ2-4; the match to TRBD1 covers 8 bases. Germline trimming cut 4 bases from V and 7 bases from J; bases unmatched to any gene: 12. Germline CDR1 and CDR2: MNHEY and SVGAGI. The CDR3 sequence is 16 residues long. CDR3 sequence reads: CASSSDRVNSRNIQYF. CDR3 nucleotides: TGTGCCAGCAGTTCGGACAGGGTCAATAGTAGGAACATTCAGTACTTC.

V and J are TRBV4-1 and TRBJ1-2; 10 nucleotides align to TRBD1. Germline V CDR1 and CDR2: MGHRA, YSYEKL. V lost 0 bases and J lost 3; bases outside the gene matches: 1. The CDR3 is 15 amino acids. CDR3 region: CASSQEGTGDYGYTF. CDR3 nucleotide sequence: TGCGCCAGCAGCCAAGAGGGGACAGGGGACTATGGCTACACCTTC.

In this sample, this clone turned up once. The gene calls are TRBV12-2 and TRBJ2-7; TRBD1, as called in the table, went unchecked against the DNA. TRBV12-2 corresponds to a pseudogene. The CDR3 length is 13 residues. CDR3 in DNA: TGTGCAAGTCGCTTTGGCAGGGCCTACGAGCAGTACTTC. Translating gives CASRFGRAYEQYF.